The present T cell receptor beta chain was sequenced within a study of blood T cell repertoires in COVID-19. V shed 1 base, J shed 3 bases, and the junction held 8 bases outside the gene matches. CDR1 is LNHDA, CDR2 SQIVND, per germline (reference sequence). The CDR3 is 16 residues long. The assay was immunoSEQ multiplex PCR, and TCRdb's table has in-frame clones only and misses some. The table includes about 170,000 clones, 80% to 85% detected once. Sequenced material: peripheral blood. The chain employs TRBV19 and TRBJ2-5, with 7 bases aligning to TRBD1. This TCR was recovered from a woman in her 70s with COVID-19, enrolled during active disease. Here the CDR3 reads CASSIAAGTVEETQYF. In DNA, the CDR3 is TGTGCCAGTAGTATAGCGGCCGGGACAGTGGAAGAGACCCAGTACTTC.